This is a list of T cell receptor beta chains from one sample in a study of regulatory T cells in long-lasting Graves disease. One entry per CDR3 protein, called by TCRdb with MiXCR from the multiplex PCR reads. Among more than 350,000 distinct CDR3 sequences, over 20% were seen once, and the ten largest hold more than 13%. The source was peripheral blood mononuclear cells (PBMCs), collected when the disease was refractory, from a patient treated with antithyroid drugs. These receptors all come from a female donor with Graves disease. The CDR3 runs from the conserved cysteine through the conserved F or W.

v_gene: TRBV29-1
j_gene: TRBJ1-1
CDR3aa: CSVLRDTEAFF

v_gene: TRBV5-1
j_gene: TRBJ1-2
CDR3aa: CASSFRQGHYTF

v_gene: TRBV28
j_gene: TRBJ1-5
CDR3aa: CASSSVNQPQHF

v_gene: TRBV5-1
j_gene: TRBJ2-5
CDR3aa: CASSFAGGPDLETQYF

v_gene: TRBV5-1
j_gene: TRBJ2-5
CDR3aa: CASSTIAGVQETQYF

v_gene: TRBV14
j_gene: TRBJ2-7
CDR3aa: CASSQGVTASYEQYF

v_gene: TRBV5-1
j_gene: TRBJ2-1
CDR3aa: CASKEAGENNEQFF

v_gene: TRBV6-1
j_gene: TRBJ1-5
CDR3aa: CASSPWKQRNQPQHF

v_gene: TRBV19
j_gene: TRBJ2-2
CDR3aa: CASQPSRGAGELFF

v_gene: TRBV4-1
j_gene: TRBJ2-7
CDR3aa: CASSQDPPGAGGYEQYF

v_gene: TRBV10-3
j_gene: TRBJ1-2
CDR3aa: CAIHSTDPNYGYTF

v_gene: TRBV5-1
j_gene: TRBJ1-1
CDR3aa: CASPGRFSEAFF

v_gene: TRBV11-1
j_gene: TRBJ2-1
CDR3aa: CASSGGPQPIYNEQFF

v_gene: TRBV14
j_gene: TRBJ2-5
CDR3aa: CASRGSGQGASVYF

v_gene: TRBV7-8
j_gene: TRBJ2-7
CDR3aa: CASSTSRVEQYF

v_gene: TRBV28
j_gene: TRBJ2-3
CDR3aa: CASSLNNLAGAPTDTQYF

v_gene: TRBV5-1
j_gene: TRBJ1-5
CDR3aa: CASSLGTGSYSNQPQHF

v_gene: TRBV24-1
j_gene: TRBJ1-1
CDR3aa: CATTTGGLTNTEAFF

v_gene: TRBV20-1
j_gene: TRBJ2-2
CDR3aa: CSARDRRAGGIGELFF

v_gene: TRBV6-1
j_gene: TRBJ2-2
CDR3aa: CASSVAGTTSNTGELFF

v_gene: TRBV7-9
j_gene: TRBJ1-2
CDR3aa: CASSRDRGSYGYTF

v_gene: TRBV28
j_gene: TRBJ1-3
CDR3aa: CASSQTGNSGNTIYF

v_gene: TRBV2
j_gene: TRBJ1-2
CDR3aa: CASSDSPLSSDGYTF

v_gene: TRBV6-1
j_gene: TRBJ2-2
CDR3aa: CASRTTGSFPGELFF

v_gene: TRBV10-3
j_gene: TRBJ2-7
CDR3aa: CAISESGRGGTYEQYF

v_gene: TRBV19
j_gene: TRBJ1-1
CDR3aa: CASSSLGRMNTEAFF

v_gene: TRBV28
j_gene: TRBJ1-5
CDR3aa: CASSLTQVRQPQHF

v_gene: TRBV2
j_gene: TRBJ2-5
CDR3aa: CATNSGGCETQYF

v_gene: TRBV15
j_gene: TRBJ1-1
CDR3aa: CATSISSRDTEAFF

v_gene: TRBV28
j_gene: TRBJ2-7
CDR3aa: CASTYGSSGRAPAYEQYF

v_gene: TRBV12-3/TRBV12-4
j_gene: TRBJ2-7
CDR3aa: CASSLANEQYF

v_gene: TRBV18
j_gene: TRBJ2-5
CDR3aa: CASSPNAQETQYF

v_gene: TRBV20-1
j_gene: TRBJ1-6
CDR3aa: CSARDILDRGYNSPLHF

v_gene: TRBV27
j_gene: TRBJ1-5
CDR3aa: CASSSESGSNQPQHF

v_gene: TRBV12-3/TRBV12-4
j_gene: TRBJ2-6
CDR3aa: CASSPTPGGDSSGANVLTF

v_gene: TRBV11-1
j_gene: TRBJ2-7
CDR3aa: CASSFLPQQVRSDEQYF

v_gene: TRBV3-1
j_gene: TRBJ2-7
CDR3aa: CASSQLDMGEQYF

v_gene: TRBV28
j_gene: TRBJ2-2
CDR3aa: CASSSPSGRAVGELFF

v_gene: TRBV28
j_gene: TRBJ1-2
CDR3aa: CASNPPPGNAGYTF

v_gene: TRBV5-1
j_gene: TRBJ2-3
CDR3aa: CASSLGVGIVTDTQYF

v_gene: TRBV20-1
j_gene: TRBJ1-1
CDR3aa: CSASKVDTEAFF

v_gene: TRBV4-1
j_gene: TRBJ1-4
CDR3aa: CASSQKGNPEKLFF

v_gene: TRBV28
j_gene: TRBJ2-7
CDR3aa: CAERHAEDRTSGYEQYF

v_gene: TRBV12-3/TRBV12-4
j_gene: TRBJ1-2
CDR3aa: CASSLRRGLYGYTF

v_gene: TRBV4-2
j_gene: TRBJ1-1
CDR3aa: CASSLGRGPEAFF

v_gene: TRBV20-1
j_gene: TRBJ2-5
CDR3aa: CSAQDTGAETQYF

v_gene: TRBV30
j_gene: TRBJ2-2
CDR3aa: CAWRQKGNTGELFF

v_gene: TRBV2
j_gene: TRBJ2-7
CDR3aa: CAAWTSGSYEQYF

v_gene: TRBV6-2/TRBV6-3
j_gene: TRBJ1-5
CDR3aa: CASSQGISNQPQHF

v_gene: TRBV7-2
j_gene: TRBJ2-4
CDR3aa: CASSLGDSALAKNIQYF

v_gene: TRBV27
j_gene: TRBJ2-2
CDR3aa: CASRGEGDYTGELFF

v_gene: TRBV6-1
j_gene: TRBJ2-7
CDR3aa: CASSDRGRPYEQYF

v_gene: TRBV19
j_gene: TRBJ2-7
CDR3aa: CASAYSGTYEQYF